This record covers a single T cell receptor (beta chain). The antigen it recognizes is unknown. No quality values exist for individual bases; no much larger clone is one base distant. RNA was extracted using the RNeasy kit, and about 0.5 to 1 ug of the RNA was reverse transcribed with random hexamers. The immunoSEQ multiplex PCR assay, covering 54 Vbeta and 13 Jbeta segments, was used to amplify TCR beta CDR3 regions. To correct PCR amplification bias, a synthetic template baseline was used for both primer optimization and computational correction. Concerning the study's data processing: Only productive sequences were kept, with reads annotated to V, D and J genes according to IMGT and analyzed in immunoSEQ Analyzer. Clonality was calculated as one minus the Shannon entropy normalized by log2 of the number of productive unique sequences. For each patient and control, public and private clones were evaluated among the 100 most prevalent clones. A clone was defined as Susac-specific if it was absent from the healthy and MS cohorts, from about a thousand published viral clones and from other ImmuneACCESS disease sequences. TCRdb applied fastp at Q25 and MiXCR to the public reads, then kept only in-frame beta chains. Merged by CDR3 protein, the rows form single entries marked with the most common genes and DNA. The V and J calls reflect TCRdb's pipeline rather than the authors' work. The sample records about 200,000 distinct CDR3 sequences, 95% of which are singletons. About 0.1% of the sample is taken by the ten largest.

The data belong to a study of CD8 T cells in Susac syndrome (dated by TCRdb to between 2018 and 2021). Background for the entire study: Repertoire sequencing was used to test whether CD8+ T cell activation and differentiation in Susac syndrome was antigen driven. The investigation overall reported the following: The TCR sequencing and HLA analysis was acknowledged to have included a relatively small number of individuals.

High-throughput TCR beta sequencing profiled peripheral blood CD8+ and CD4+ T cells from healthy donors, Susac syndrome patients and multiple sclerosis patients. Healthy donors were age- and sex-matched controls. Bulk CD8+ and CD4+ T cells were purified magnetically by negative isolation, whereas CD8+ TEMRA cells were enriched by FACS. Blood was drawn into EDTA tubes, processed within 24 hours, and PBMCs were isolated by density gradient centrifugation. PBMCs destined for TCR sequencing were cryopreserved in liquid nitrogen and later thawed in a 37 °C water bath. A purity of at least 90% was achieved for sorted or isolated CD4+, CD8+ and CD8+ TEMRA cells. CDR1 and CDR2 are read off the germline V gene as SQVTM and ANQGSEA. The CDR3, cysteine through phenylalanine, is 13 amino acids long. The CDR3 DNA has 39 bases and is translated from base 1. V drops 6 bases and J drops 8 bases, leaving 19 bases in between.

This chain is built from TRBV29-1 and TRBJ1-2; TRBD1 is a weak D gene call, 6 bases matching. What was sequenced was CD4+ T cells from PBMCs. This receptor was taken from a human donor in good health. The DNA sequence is TGCAGCGTGTCAACCACAGGGCTCCACGGCTACACCTTC. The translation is CSVSTTGLHGYTF.